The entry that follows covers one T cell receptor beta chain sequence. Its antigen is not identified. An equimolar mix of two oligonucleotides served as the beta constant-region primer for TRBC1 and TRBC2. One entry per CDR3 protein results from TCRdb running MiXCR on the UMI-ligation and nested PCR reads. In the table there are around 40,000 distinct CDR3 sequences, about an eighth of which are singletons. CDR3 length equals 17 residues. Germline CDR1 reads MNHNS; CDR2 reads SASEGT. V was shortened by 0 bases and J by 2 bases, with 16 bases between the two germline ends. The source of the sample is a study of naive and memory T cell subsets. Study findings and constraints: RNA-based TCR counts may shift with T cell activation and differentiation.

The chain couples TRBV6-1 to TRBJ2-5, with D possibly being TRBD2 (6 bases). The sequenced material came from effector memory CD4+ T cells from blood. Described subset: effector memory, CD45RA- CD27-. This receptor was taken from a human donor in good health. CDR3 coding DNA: TGTGCCAGCAGTGAAGCTCTGACTAGTACGTGGCAAGAGACCCAGTACTTC. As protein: CASSEALTSTWQETQYF.